This TCR beta chain was found in a study of cytomegalovirus exposure and HLA in healthy donors. Study results and limitations: Prediction of most subjects' HLA-A and HLA-B alleles by TCR beta sequences was reportedly accurate.

PCR amplification relied on 60 Vbeta primers (plus 13 Jbeta primers). TCRdb's copy holds only in-frame clones and misses some; the assay was immunoSEQ multiplex PCR. Its listing shows more than 75,000 clones. CDR1 LNHNV and CDR2 YYDKDF come from the germline V gene (reference sequence). The CDR3 has 16 residues. Trimming removed 3 bases from V and 1 base from J, with 15 bases in between. In the case of this clone: What it binds is not known.

The TCR sequence derives from a man over 45 in good health and CMV-seropositive. V usage is TRBV15 and J usage is TRBJ1-2; maybe TRBD1 (6 bases). Sequencing was carried out using PBMCs. Here the CDR3 reads CATSSMRQDYNYGYTF. The CDR3 region has the DNA TGTGCCACCAGCAGTATGCGACAGGATTATAACTATGGCTACACCTTC.